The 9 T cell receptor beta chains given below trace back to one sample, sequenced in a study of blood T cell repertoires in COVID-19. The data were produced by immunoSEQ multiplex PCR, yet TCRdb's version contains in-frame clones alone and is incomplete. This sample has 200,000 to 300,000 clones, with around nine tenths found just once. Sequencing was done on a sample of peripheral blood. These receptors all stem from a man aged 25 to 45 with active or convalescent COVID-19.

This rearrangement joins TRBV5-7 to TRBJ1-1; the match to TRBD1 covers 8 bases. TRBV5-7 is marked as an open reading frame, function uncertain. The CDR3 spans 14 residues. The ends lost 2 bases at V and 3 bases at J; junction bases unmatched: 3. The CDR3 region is CASSFVRGHTEAFF. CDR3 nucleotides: TGTGCCAGCAGCTTCGTCAGGGGGCACACTGAAGCTTTCTTT.

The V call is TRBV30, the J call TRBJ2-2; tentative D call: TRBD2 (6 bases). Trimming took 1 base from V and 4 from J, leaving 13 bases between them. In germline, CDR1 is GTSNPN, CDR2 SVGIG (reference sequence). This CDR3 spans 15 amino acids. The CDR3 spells CAWSADSGSTGELFF. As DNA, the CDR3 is TGTGCCTGGAGTGCAGACTCCGGGAGCACCGGGGAGCTGTTTTTT.

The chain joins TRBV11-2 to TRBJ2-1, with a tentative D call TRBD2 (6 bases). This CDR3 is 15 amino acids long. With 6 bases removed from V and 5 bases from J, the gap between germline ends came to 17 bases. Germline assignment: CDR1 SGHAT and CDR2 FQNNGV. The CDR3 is CASRDYTTQNNEQFF. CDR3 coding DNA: TGTGCCAGCAGGGACTACACAACCCAGAACAATGAGCAGTTCTTC.

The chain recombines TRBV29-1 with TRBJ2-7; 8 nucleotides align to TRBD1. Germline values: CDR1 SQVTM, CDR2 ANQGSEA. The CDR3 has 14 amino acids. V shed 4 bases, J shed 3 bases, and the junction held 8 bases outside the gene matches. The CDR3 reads CSVVGRDRIYEQYF. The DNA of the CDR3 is TGCAGCGTTGTGGGGCGGGACAGGATCTACGAGCAGTACTTC.

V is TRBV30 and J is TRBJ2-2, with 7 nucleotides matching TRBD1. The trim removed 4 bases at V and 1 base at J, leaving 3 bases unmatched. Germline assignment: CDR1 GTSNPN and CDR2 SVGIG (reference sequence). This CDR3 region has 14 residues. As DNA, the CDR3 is TGTGCCTGGACGACAGGGTTGAACACCGGGGAGCTGTTTTTT. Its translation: CAWTTGLNTGELFF.

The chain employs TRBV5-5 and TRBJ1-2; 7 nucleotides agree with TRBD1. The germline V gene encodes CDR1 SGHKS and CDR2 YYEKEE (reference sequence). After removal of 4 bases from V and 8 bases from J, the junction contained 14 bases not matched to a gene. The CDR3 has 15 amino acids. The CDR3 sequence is CASSRIRGEDGGYTF. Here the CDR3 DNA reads TGTGCCAGCAGCCGCATCAGGGGGGAGGACGGCGGCTACACCTTC.

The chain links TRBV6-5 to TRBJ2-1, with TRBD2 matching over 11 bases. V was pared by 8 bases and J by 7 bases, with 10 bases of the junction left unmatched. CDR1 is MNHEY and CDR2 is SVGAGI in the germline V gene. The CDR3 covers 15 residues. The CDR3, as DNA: TGTGCCAGCGCAAATAGCGGGGGGGCCTGGAATGAGCAGTTCTTC. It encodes CASANSGGAWNEQFF.

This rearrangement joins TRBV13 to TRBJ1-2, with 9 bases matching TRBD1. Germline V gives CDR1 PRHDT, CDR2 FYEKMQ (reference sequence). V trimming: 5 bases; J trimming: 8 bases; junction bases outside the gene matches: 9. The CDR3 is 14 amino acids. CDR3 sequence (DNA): TGTGCCAGCAGCGAGGCACAGGGGGCGCAGGGCTACACCTTC. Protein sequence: CASSEAQGAQGYTF.

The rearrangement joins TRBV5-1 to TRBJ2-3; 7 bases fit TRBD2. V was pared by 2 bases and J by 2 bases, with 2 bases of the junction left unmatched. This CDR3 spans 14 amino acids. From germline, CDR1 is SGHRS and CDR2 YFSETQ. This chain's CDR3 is CASSLAGNTDTQYF. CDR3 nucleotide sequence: TGCGCCAGCAGCTTAGCGGGGAACACAGATACGCAGTATTTT.